The sequence of this T cell receptor beta chain was determined in a study of blood T cell repertoires in COVID-19. CDR3 length equals 14 residues. The germline CDR1 and CDR2 sequences are MDHEN and SYDVKM. V lost 5 bases to trimming and J lost 10 bases; unmatched junction nucleotides: 10. The table came from immunoSEQ multiplex PCR; TCRdb's copy has only in-frame clones and leaves some out. The data show more than 60,000 clones, roughly 88% seen once. The sequence derives from a woman in her fifties or sixties with COVID-19, enrolled during active disease. V usage is TRBV28 and J usage is TRBJ1-5, with 8 positions matching TRBD1. The sequencing input was peripheral blood. DNA of the CDR3: TGTGCCAGCAGTCGTGACAGGGGCGGGGCCCCCCAGCATTTT. Translation gives CASSRDRGGAPQHF.